These 30 T cell receptor beta chains share one sample of origin, sequenced in a study of breast tumors, draining lymph nodes, adjacent tissues. MiXCR, applied by TCRdb to the multiplex PCR reads, yields one record per CDR3 protein. The sample has roughly 130,000 distinct CDR3 sequences, nearly 20% seen once. Breast cancer patients provided tissue from their axillary draining lymph nodes. Specimen: axillary lymph node tissue. The receptor source for this set is a female donor with breast cancer. Some clones in this sample may be carry-over from other donors' samples.

This sequence joins TRBV4-1 and TRBJ2-4, with unresolved D. Germline assignment: CDR1 MGHRA and CDR2 YSYEKL. Trimming left V 2 bases short and J 0 bases short, with 8 bases between. The CDR3 spans 15 residues. The CDR3 DNA reads TGCGCCAGCAGCCAAAAGTTTGGAGCCAAAAACATTCAGTACTTC. It is translated as CASSQKFGAKNIQYF.

This clonotype showed up many times. The chain is built from TRBV2 and TRBJ2-1; 9 nucleotides align to TRBD2. The CDR3 contains 15 residues. The J segment lost 7 bases and the V segment lost 6 bases, leaving 10 bases of the junction unmatched. Per the germline V gene, CDR1 is SNHLY and CDR2 is FYNNEI. CDR3 residues: CASRETSGLGNEQFF. The CDR3 DNA sequence: TGTGCCAGCAGGGAGACTAGCGGCCTCGGGAATGAGCAGTTCTTC.

This clonotype has ten or more counts. The rearrangement joins TRBV2 to TRBJ2-5, with D possibly TRBD1 on 6 matching bases. CDR3 length: 15 amino acids. V was pared by 8 bases and J by 2 bases, with 18 bases between. Germline CDR1 and CDR2: SNHLY and FYNNEI. CDR3 bases: TGTGCCAGCGACCCATCCAGGGGCCGGCAAGAGACCCAGTACTTC. Translated: CASDPSRGRQETQYF.

The rearrangement uses TRBV20-1 and TRBJ1-1; TRBD1 might be the D (5 bases). This CDR3 is built from 14 residues. Germline V gives CDR1 DFQATT, CDR2 SNEGSKA (reference sequence). The V end lost 4 bases, the J end lost 1 base, and 13 bases lay between the germline ends. CDR3 coding DNA: TGCAGTGCTACCACCGGGACGGAGAACACTGAAGCTTTCTTT. This gives the protein CSATTGTENTEAFF.

A note on this clonotype: Possible read error: a much larger clone is one base away. This CDR3 fails to terminate in the conserved phenylalanine or tryptophan, so it likely reflects a read error. The CDR3 sequence is CASSLGPGAKLFL. The CDR3 DNA sequence: TGTGCCAGCAGTCTTGGACCGGGTGCAAAACTGTTTCTT. The chain combines TRBV27 with TRBJ1-4; D remains unclear. The germline gives CDR1 MNHEY, CDR2 SMNVEV (reference sequence). Trimming removed 5 bases at V and 10 bases at J, with 14 bases between. The CDR3 contains 13 residues.

This clonotype was counted many times. The J gene is TRBJ2-5, the V gene TRBV25-1; D remains unclear. From germline, CDR1 is MGHDK and CDR2 SYGVNS. The CDR3 contains 14 residues. V gave up 3 bases and J gave up 4 bases, with 12 bases separating them. The CDR3 DNA sequence: TGTGCCAGCAGTGACATAGGGAACCCAGAGACCCAGTACTTC. Translating gives CASSDIGNPETQYF.

In its sample, this clonotype was seen a few times. A much larger clone differs from this one at a single base, so this may be a read error. This chain connects TRBV12-3 or TRBV12-4 to TRBJ2-5; no definite D call. The CDR3 consists of 14 residues. The CDR3 sequence is CASSLRSPQGTQYF. The CDR3 DNA sequence: TGTGCCAGCAGCCTCCGGAGTCCACAAGGGACCCAGTACTTC.

The rearrangement uses TRBV11-2 and TRBJ2-2; D call uncertain. V lost 4 bases to trimming and J lost 5 bases, with 5 bases between them. CDR1 SGHAT and CDR2 FQNNGV come from the germline V gene. This CDR3 is 12 amino acids long. The chain's CDR3 is CASSSRTGELFF. The CDR3 bases are TGTGCCAGCAGCTCTCGGACCGGGGAGCTGTTTTTT.

Concerning this clonotype itself: A much larger clone is a single base away; this may be a read error. V usage is TRBV20-1 and J usage is TRBJ2-2; D gene ambiguous. CDR3 length: 15 amino acids. V was pared by 3 bases and J by 4 bases, with 15 bases between. Germline V gene lookup returns CDR1 DFQATT and CDR2 SNEGSKA (reference sequence). CDR3 coding DNA: TGCAGTGCTAGGCCCCCGCCCCCGTCCACCGGGGAGCTGTTTTTT. Translating gives CSARPPPPSTGELFF.

The sample holds a few counts of this clonotype. This may be a read error: a much more frequent sequence differs by one nucleotide. This chain links TRBV5-1 with TRBJ1-2; D call uncertain. V lost 0 bases to trimming and J lost 8 bases, with 11 bases between them. The germline gives CDR1 SGHRS, CDR2 YFSETQ. The CDR3 is 13 amino acids. The CDR3 spells CASSLVGRPGYTF. The CDR3 nucleotides are TGCGCCAGCAGCTTGGTTGGCCGGCCAGGCTACACCTTC.

The chain is built from TRBV7-9 and TRBJ2-1, with TRBD1 as a possible D gene (5 bases). The CDR3 is 12 residues long. Per the germline V gene, CDR1 is SEHNR and CDR2 is FQNEAQ (reference sequence). Between the trimmed V and J ends, which lost 7 bases and 5 bases, there was a span of 9 bases. The CDR3 loop reads CASTTRDNEQFF. CDR3 nucleotides: TGTGCCAGCACCACCAGGGACAATGAGCAGTTCTTC.

Many counts were recorded for this clonotype. This chain connects TRBV7-2 to TRBJ2-2; TRBD2 is a possible D gene (6 bases). V was shortened by 7 bases and J by 2 bases, with 11 bases between the two germline ends. Germline V CDR1 and CDR2: SGHTA, FQGNSA. The CDR3 runs to 14 residues. The CDR3, as DNA: TGTGCCAGCACAACGGGGGTAAACACCGGGGAGCTGTTTTTT. Protein sequence: CASTTGVNTGELFF.

This clonotype was counted many times. The chain combines TRBV6-1 with TRBJ1-2, with TRBD1 as a possible D gene (5 bases). V dropped 6 bases and J dropped 4 bases, with 12 bases sitting between them. The germline V gene encodes CDR1 MNHNS and CDR2 SASEGT. This CDR3 region has 13 residues. The CDR3 region has the DNA TGTGCCAGCAGCCCCGGGACGGTCTATGGCTACACCTTC. Its protein product is CASSPGTVYGYTF.

This clonotype was seen many times. The chain carries TRBV7-3 and TRBJ2-1; 8 bases agree with TRBD2. The CDR3 is 15 amino acids. Unmatched junction bases numbered 6, after V lost 2 bases and J lost 6 bases. Germline V gene data show CDR1 as SGHTA and CDR2 as FQGTGA. CDR3 amino acids: CASSLFRGGPNEQFF. In DNA form, the CDR3 reads TGTGCCAGCAGCTTATTCCGGGGGGGCCCCAATGAGCAGTTCTTC.

This clonotype was seen many times. The chain couples TRBV5-1 to TRBJ2-5; TRBD1 or TRBD2 may be the D gene (5 bases each). Per germline, CDR1 SGHRS and CDR2 YFSETQ. V lost 3 bases and J 4 bases, leaving 10 bases between the germline ends. The CDR3 has 13 residues. The CDR3: CASSWGSGETQYF. The CDR3 nucleotides are TGCGCCAGCAGCTGGGGGTCTGGAGAGACCCAGTACTTC.

On this clonotype: Given a much more abundant clone one base away, this may be a read error. V gene TRBV10-3 combines with J gene TRBJ1-3; D unresolved. CDR3 size: 15 residues. V lost 3 bases and J 0 bases, leaving 9 bases between the germline ends. CDR1 and CDR2 (germline): ENHRY, SYGVKD. Here the CDR3 reads CAISDRASSGNTIYF. The DNA for the CDR3 is TGTGCCATCAGTGATCGGGCAAGCTCTGGAAACACCATATATTTT.

Concerning this clonotype itself: A single base separates this from a much larger clone, so it may be a read error. This chain links TRBV2 with TRBJ2-1, with D maybe TRBD2 (5 bases). Germline V gives CDR1 SNHLY, CDR2 FYNNEI. CDR3 size: 14 residues. The CDR3 sequence is CGSSASTSRKSQFF. The CDR3 nucleotides are TGTGGCAGCTCTGCTAGCACTTCGCGGAAATCACAGTTCTTC.

The chain carries TRBV30 and TRBJ2-2; 8 bases match TRBD1. V was pared by 0 bases and J by 6 bases, with 0 bases of the junction left unmatched. This CDR3 is 13 amino acids long. Germline V gene data show CDR1 as GTSNPN and CDR2 as SVGIG (reference sequence). The CDR3 reads CAWSVQGAGELFF. CDR3 nucleotide sequence: TGTGCCTGGAGTGTACAGGGGGCCGGGGAGCTGTTTTTT.

In this sample, this clonotype turned up many times. The chain uses TRBV7-7 and TRBJ2-5; the match to TRBD1 covers 8 bases. V dropped 11 bases and J dropped 5; count of bases not matched to a gene: 4. The CDR3 spans 11 residues. Germline V lookup: CDR1 SSHAT, CDR2 FNYEAQ (reference sequence). The CDR3 DNA sequence: TGTGCCGTAGGACAGGGCGAGACCCAGTACTTC. As protein: CAVGQGETQYF.

The table lists this clonotype with many counts. The V and J genes are TRBV7-9 and TRBJ2-2; D might be TRBD1 (6 bases). The CDR3 contains 16 residues. Looked up from germline, CDR1 is SEHNR and CDR2 is FQNEAQ (reference sequence). V lost 3 bases, J lost 3 bases, and 14 bases lay in between. This CDR3 is CASSLIEGGYTGELFF. As DNA, the CDR3 is TGTGCCAGCAGCTTGATTGAAGGGGGTTACACCGGGGAGCTGTTTTTT.

J is TRBJ2-6 and V is TRBV5-1, with 10 nucleotides matching TRBD2. Unmatched junction bases numbered 7, after V lost 4 bases and J lost 0 bases. This CDR3 has 18 amino acids. The germline gives CDR1 SGHRS, CDR2 YFSETQ. The CDR3 nucleotides are TGCGCCAGCAGCCGAATGACTAGCGGGTTCTCTGGGGCCAACGTCCTGACTTTC. This encodes CASSRMTSGFSGANVLTF.

This chain joins TRBV3-1 and TRBJ2-6, with D perhaps TRBD1 (6 bases). The CDR3 covers 19 residues. The germline V and J ends were trimmed by 1 base and 1 base, with 17 bases remaining between them. CDR1 and CDR2 from the germline V gene are LGHDT and YNNKEL (reference sequence). The CDR3 protein is CASSQGWRQASSGANVLTF. CDR3 sequence (DNA): TGTGCCAGCAGCCAAGGGTGGCGACAGGCGTCGTCTGGGGCCAACGTCCTGACTTTC.

This clonotype was recorded many times. This chain connects TRBV12-3 or TRBV12-4 to TRBJ2-2, with TRBD1 identical over 10 bases. The CDR3 is 19 amino acids. V gave up 5 bases and J gave up 4 bases; unmatched junction bases: 16. CDR3 nucleotides: TGTGCCAGCAGTCCGAGGGGTGGGGGGACAGGGGATTCCACCGGGGAGCTGTTTTTT. Translated: CASSPRGGGTGDSTGELFF.

The gene calls are TRBV2 and TRBJ2-7; D gene ambiguous. The CDR3 contains 14 residues. Trimming took 6 bases from V and 0 from J, leaving 12 bases between them. Per germline, CDR1 SNHLY and CDR2 FYNNEI. The CDR3 region is CASRETPDSYEQYF. Written as DNA, the CDR3 is TGTGCCAGCAGAGAAACCCCAGACTCCTACGAGCAGTACTTC.

In this sample, this clonotype turned up many times. The CDR3 protein is CASRSTGGLIYEQYF. The DNA for the CDR3 is TGTGCCAGCAGGTCGACGGGAGGACTTATCTACGAGCAGTACTTC. The chain carries TRBV6-2 or TRBV6-3 and TRBJ2-7, with 7 bases fitting TRBD2. The germline V gene encodes CDR1 MNHEY and CDR2 SVGEGT. V lost 6 bases and J lost 3; bases outside the gene matches: 11. The CDR3 is 15 amino acids.

The sample holds many counts of this clonotype. The chain employs TRBV4-1 and TRBJ2-7; TRBD2 is a possible D gene (5 bases). The CDR3 is 16 residues long. Germline V CDR1 and CDR2: MGHRA, YSYEKL. Trimming took off 2 bases at V and 2 bases at J, with 16 bases between the two ends. The CDR3 protein is CASSQISAGQPYEQYF. The CDR3 DNA reads as TGCGCCAGCAGCCAAATATCGGCGGGCCAGCCCTACGAGCAGTACTTC.

As concerns this clonotype: Given a much more abundant clone one base away, this may be a read error. The chain uses TRBV16 and TRBJ2-2; D is undetermined. CDR1 KGHSY and CDR2 FQNENV come from the germline V gene. This CDR3 is built from 14 residues. The CDR3 DNA is TGTGCCAGCGGCCAATGGCAGAACACCGGGGAGCTGTTTTTT. This gives the protein CASGQWQNTGELFF.

This clonotype was found many times. V is TRBV2 and J is TRBJ2-7; 8 bases fit TRBD1. This CDR3 comprises 13 residues. Germline V CDR1 and CDR2: SNHLY, FYNNEI. The ends lost 9 bases at V and 0 bases at J; junction bases unmatched: 4. The CDR3 protein is CASSDRVSYEQYF. DNA for the CDR3: TGTGCCAGTTCGGACAGGGTCTCCTACGAGCAGTACTTC.

Details on this clonotype: A much bigger clone sits one base away, suggesting this may be a read error. V and J are TRBV27 and TRBJ1-6; D is undetermined. Germline lookup yields CDR1 MNHEY and CDR2 SMNVEV (reference sequence). This CDR3 contains 13 residues. The CDR3, as DNA: TGTGCCTGCAGTCCGCCTTCGAATGAAGCCCTCCACTTT. Translated, it gives CACSPPSNEALHF.

The J gene is TRBJ2-1, the V gene TRBV20-1; 11 nucleotides align to TRBD1. The CDR3 sequence is 16 residues long. With V trimmed by 1 base and J by 6 bases, 8 bases remained unmatched. CDR1 is DFQATT and CDR2 is SNEGSKA in the germline V gene (reference sequence). CDR3 protein: CSARGTGGQGGNEQFF. The CDR3, as DNA: TGCAGTGCTAGAGGCACCGGGGGACAGGGGGGCAATGAGCAGTTCTTC.